This section outlines one TCR beta chain sequence together with its context. The data originate from a study of blood T cell repertoires in COVID-19. About the research overall: Samples representing acute and convalescent COVID-19 were sourced from the United States, Italy and Spain. In each case, the material was cDNA or gDNA derived from T cells, B-cell-depleted T cells, or PBMCs.

Germline loops: CDR1 LNHDA, CDR2 SQIVND (reference sequence). The junction had 10 bases not matched to a gene; V was cut back by 3 bases and J by 8 bases. The CDR3 consists of 16 residues. Assay: immunoSEQ multiplex PCR; the TCRdb copy retains only in-frame clones and omits some. Seen here are 250,000 to 400,000 clones, roughly 90% observed once, and the top ten hold 2.6%. Study members were between roughly 18 and 100 years old and lived in approximately 25 US regions. Two negative PCRs, clearance, or symptom resolution had been documented for recovered Cohort 3 donors. The clonotype was recovered from a man in his sixties who had recovered from COVID-19. Sequencing was done on a sample of PBMCs or T cells enriched from blood (not recorded which). The V gene is TRBV19, the J gene TRBJ1-4; 9 nucleotides match TRBD1. In DNA form, the CDR3 reads TGTGCCAGTAGTATCATCGGGACAGGGACGGTAGAAAAACTGTTTTTT. This gives the protein CASSIIGTGTVEKLFF.